This T cell receptor (beta chain) was recorded in a study of T-cell memory formation after mild COVID-19 (dated by TCRdb to 2020 to 2022). About the full investigation: Most TCR sequence clusters were specific to one of the two donors. Two young, previously healthy adult volunteers made up the cohort, one male and one female. In a couple of donors, T-cell clones that expanded and contracted after mild COVID-19 were followed by sequencing TCRalpha and TCRbeta repertoires longitudinally. What the work shows at the level of the full study, not this receptor alone: SARS-CoV-2 specificity was not confirmed for the second-wave clones peaking on day 37. Contracting CD4+ clones turned up mainly in the CM and EM memory subsets, whereas EMRA was where CD8+ clones were enriched. Some responding clones were found in pre-infection memory, which suggests that pre-existing cross-reactive memory T cells took part in the SARS-CoV-2 response. From day 15 to 85, contracting clones showed balanced CD4/CD8 phenotypes, whereas a second wave of clones that expanded from day 15 to 37 leaned towards CD4+. Only a couple of mild cases were covered in the study, and larger cohorts including severe cases with pre-infection samples were considered necessary.

TCRdb records Illumina NovaSeq 6000 as the sequencer. Using 5'RACE with constant-segment primers, TCRalpha and TCRbeta cDNA libraries were constructed, with sample barcodes and unique molecular identifiers added in the process. RNA was extracted from every sample with Trizol reagent. Amplification of the libraries took two PCR steps, and the second step added a second sample barcode plus Illumina TruSeq adapters. Sequencing of libraries was performed on an Illumina NovaSeq with 2 x 150 bp paired-end reads. In the source study's methods: The reads were demultiplexed and collapsed into UMI-guided consensus sequences using migec v1.2.7. Using mixcr v2.1.11, the UMI consensuses were aligned to TRA and TRB V and J templates and assembled into clonotypes. A clonotype was counted as expanded or contracted only when both edgeR and NoisET called the clonotype significant, with the noise models trained on biological replicates. edgeR calls used a false discovery rate-adjusted p below 0.01 and a log2 fold-change threshold of 1. As an exploratory analysis of dynamics, PCA with hierarchical clustering was applied to max-normalized trajectories of the 1000 most abundant clonotypes. Each responding clone was given a CD4 or CD8 phenotype based on the CD4+ and CD8+ repertoires, which had been sequenced separately. The raw public reads went through TCRdb reprocessing: fastp at Q25, MiXCR clone calling, in-frame beta chains kept. Each record represents a unique CDR3 protein, reported with the most common genes and DNA among its rows. Clone size and V and J calls follow TCRdb, not the original study. This sample gives about 35,000 distinct CDR3 sequences in total; 20% to 25% of them show up just once. 1.5% to 1.9% of the sample belongs to the ten largest clones.

A word on this clonotype: Its antigen is unknown. One base away there is no much larger clone; base qualities are not given.

The CDR1 and CDR2 encoded by the germline V gene are SGHTA and FQGNSA. V was cut back by 5 bases and J by 5 bases, leaving a gap of 13 bases between them. The CDR3 starts with the cysteine, ends with the phenylalanine, and has 14 residues. Only the CDR3 portion is preserved as DNA: 42 bases, with reading frame beginning at the first base. Ficoll-Paque density gradient centrifugation was used to isolate PBMCs. Sequencing used PBMCs or a T cell subset sorted from them (not recorded which). This TCR came from an adult who had mild COVID-19 (a few samples of this study predate the infection). The sample titles of this study are shuffled in the database, so cell type and time point are left out. The chain is made from TRBV7-2 and TRBJ2-1; confidence is insufficient to name the D gene. The bases read TGTGCCAGCAGCCCCGAGAACAAGGACAATGAGCAGTTCTTC. Its coded protein is CASSPENKDNEQFF.